These 18 T cell receptor beta chains were sequenced from one sample in a study of cytomegalovirus exposure and HLA in healthy donors (dated 2017 in TCRdb). Library preparation employed the immunoSEQ multiplex PCR assay. In its TCRdb copy, this immuneACCESS table keeps in-frame sequences only and misses some clones. Where compared with another copy, unresolved V genes explain less than half of these, and the others have no known cause. Across this sample there are some 84,000 clones, with just over 90% seen only once. The top ten clones comprise over 2% of the sample. Sequenced: PBMCs. These receptors originate from a man aged 25 to 40 in good health and CMV-seronegative.

The chain combines TRBV15 with TRBJ1-1; 7 nucleotides align to TRBD1. The germline V gene encodes CDR1 LNHNV and CDR2 YYDKDF (reference sequence). This CDR3 has 15 amino acids. With 8 bases clipped from V and 1 base from J, the junction kept 10 bases outside the gene matches. CDR3 protein: CATADNRGPNTEAFF. CDR3 coding DNA: TGTGCCACCGCTGACAACAGGGGACCGAACACTGAAGCTTTCTTT.

This clone was found once. This sequence joins TRBV27 and TRBJ1-1; the match to TRBD1 covers 7 bases. Germline-derived CDR1 and CDR2 are MNHEY and SMNVEV (reference sequence). There are 13 residues in the CDR3. J was trimmed by 6 bases and V by 8 bases; bases with no gene match: 9. CDR3 sequence (DNA): TGTGCCAGCGTAGACAGGGTTAGGTCTGAAGCTTTCTTT. Translation: CASVDRVRSEAFF.

As DNA, the CDR3 is TGTGCCAGCAGCCAAGAGGTATTCTGGCCCGGGACAGGGGGACACAATGAGCAGTTCTTC. Encoded protein: CASSQEVFWPGTGGHNEQFF. The J gene is TRBJ2-1, the V gene TRBV4-2; TRBD1 matches 11 bases. Germline CDR1 and CDR2: LGHNA and YNFKEQ. The CDR3 is 20 amino acids. The junction had 15 bases not matched to a gene; V was cut back by 0 bases and J by 5 bases.

The chain uses TRBV7-9 and TRBJ2-2; unclear D gene. V lost 5 bases to trimming and J lost 6 bases, with 13 bases between them. The germline V gene encodes CDR1 SEHNR and CDR2 FQNEAQ (reference sequence). This CDR3 spans 14 amino acids. CDR3 in amino acids: CASSNPKAPGELFF. For the CDR3, the DNA is TGTGCCAGCAGCAACCCGAAAGCCCCCGGGGAGCTGTTTTTT.

The chain carries TRBV6-1 and TRBJ2-7, with TRBD2 as a possible D gene (5 bases). Germline V lookup: CDR1 MNHNS, CDR2 SASEGT. CDR3 size: 14 residues. V lost 6 bases to trimming and J lost 0 bases, with 12 bases between them. The CDR3 protein is CASRDSYRSYEQYF. CDR3 bases: TGTGCCAGCAGGGACTCTTACCGCTCCTACGAGCAGTACTTC.

The chain employs TRBV25-1 and TRBJ1-2, with 7 bases lining up with TRBD1. V shed 3 bases, J shed 4 bases, and the junction held 8 bases outside the gene matches. Germline assignment: CDR1 MGHDK and CDR2 SYGVNS. The CDR3 runs to 15 residues. The CDR3 spells CASSDPGDRVYGYTF. The CDR3 nucleotides are TGTGCCAGCAGTGATCCAGGTGACAGGGTCTATGGCTACACCTTC.

The chain uses TRBV9 and TRBJ2-3; possibly TRBD2 for D (6 bases). The germline V gene encodes CDR1 SGDLS and CDR2 YYNGEE. The V end lost 4 bases, the J end lost 6 bases, and 21 bases lay between the germline ends. CDR3 size: 16 residues. CDR3 amino acids: CASSPTTSGFADTQYF. In DNA, the CDR3 is TGTGCCAGCAGCCCTACGACTAGTGGTTTTGCGGATACGCAGTATTTT.

The chain is built from TRBV7-2 and TRBJ2-2, with D possibly being TRBD2 (5 bases). Trimming took off 6 bases at V and 6 bases at J, with 17 bases between the two ends. The germline gives CDR1 SGHTA, CDR2 FQGNSA. This CDR3 region has 15 residues. The CDR3 DNA is TGTGCCAGCAGGACCCCGGGAATGGTGTCCGGGGAGCTGTTTTTT. Translated, it gives CASRTPGMVSGELFF.

The chain employs TRBV6-1 and TRBJ1-1; 8 nucleotides line up with TRBD1. The CDR3 length is 16 residues. The germline CDR1 and CDR2 sequences are MNHNS and SASEGT. V trimming: 4 bases; J trimming: 5 bases; junction bases outside the gene matches: 12. This chain's CDR3 is CASSVTGARRKTEAFF. In DNA form, the CDR3 reads TGTGCCAGCAGTGTGACAGGGGCCCGGAGGAAGACTGAAGCTTTCTTT.

CDR3 sequence: CASSPRQGGNYNEQFF. The CDR3 nucleotides read TGTGCCAGTAGTCCCCGACAGGGAGGTAACTACAATGAGCAGTTCTTC. The chain uses TRBV19 and TRBJ2-1; D is possibly TRBD1 (7 bases). V lost 5 bases to trimming and J lost 3 bases, with 17 bases between them. This CDR3 comprises 16 residues. Germline V gives CDR1 LNHDA, CDR2 SQIVND (reference sequence).

The chain couples TRBV2 to TRBJ1-2; D not certain. CDR1 and CDR2 from the germline V gene are SNHLY and FYNNEI. The length of the CDR3 is 13 residues. Between the trimmed V and J ends, which lost 3 bases and 4 bases, there was a span of 9 bases. CDR3 nucleotides: TGTGCCAGCAGTGATCGGAGCCTCTATGGCTACACCTTC. Its translation is CASSDRSLYGYTF.

The gene calls are TRBV4-2 and TRBJ1-2; no clear D gene. Germline V gives CDR1 LGHNA, CDR2 YNFKEQ. Trimming left V 0 bases short and J 3 bases short, with 11 bases between. This CDR3 is 15 amino acids long. Written as DNA, the CDR3 is TGTGCCAGCAGCCAAGAAGTCCGGAGCGACTATGGCTACACCTTC. It encodes CASSQEVRSDYGYTF.

V is TRBV6-1 and J is TRBJ2-1, with 14 positions matching TRBD2. This CDR3 is built from 15 residues. Losses at the gene ends were 6 bases for V and 9 bases for J; bases not matched to a gene: 7. Germline V gives CDR1 MNHNS, CDR2 SASEGT. CDR3 residues: CASRGLAGVMGEQFF. CDR3 DNA: TGTGCCAGCAGGGGACTAGCGGGAGTTATGGGTGAGCAGTTCTTC.

This sequence joins TRBV27 and TRBJ1-2; TRBD1 matches at 11 bases. CDR1 MNHEY and CDR2 SMNVEV come from the germline V gene (reference sequence). The CDR3 length is 14 residues. Germline trimming cut 5 bases from V and 5 bases from J; bases unmatched to any gene: 4. Here the CDR3 DNA reads TGTGCCAGCAGTGCCCGGGACAGGGGGTATGGCTACACCTTC. Translation: CASSARDRGYGYTF.

The gene calls are TRBV15 and TRBJ2-7, with 9 bases lining up with TRBD2. V lost 6 bases to trimming and J lost 2 bases; unmatched junction nucleotides: 20. The CDR3 spans 19 residues. CDR1 is LNHNV and CDR2 is YYDKDF in the germline V gene (reference sequence). CDR3 DNA: TGTGCCACCAGTTCCCACCCTAGGCGGCTAGCGGGAAGGGCCTACGAGCAGTACTTC. It specifies CATSSHPRRLAGRAYEQYF.

V usage is TRBV2 and J usage is TRBJ1-1, with a possible D match to TRBD1 (5 bases). The germline CDR1 and CDR2 sequences are SNHLY and FYNNEI. V lost 1 base and J lost 5, with 11 bases in between. This CDR3 region has 14 residues. CDR3 amino acids: CASSEGGRKTEAFF. DNA for the CDR3: TGTGCCAGCAGTGAAGGGGGGAGGAAGACTGAAGCTTTCTTT.

The V gene is TRBV2, the J gene TRBJ1-2; TRBD1 might be the D (6 bases). CDR3 size: 19 residues. Germline V lookup: CDR1 SNHLY, CDR2 FYNNEI. Trimming took 7 bases from V and 4 from J, leaving 31 bases between them. This chain's CDR3 is CASIGRMSGGGAYGYGYTF. In nucleotides, the CDR3 is TGTGCCAGCATCGGACGAATGTCCGGGGGGGGCGCATATGGCTATGGCTACACCTTC. Looking up the rest from reference TRBV2 and TRBJ1-2 gives the full variable domain: EPEVTQTPSHQVTQMGQEVILRCVPISNHLYFYWYRQILGQKVEFLVSFYNNEISEKSEIFDDQFSVERPDGSNFTLKIRSTKLEDSAMYFCASIGRMSGGGAYGYGYTFGSGTRLTVV.

This clone showed up just once. The rearrangement uses TRBV11-3 and TRBJ1-2; TRBD1 aligns across 10 bases. V trimming: 5 bases; J trimming: 4 bases; junction bases outside the gene matches: 16. The CDR3 loop spans 18 amino acids. Looked up from germline, CDR1 is SGHNT and CDR2 is YENEEA. The CDR3 bases are TGTGCCAGCAGCCGACAGACAGGGGGCGCGATAATGCTCTATGGCTACACCTTC. Translation: CASSRQTGGAIMLYGYTF. Full variable domain (rest looked up from reference TRBV11-3 and TRBJ1-2): EAGVVQSPRYKIIEKKQPVAFWCNPISGHNTLYWYLQNLGQGPELLIRYENEEAVDDSQLPKDRFSAERLKGVDSTLKIQPAELGDSAVYLCASSRQTGGAIMLYGYTFGSGTRLTVV.